This T cell receptor beta chain was documented in a study of blood T cell repertoires in COVID-19. On the study more broadly: Nucleic acid was either cDNA or gDNA, and it came from T cells, B-cell-depleted T cells, or PBMCs.

The V and J ends lost 5 bases and 4 bases, in that order; junction bases with no gene match: 5. In germline, CDR1 is SGHAT, CDR2 FQNNGV. There are 14 residues in the CDR3. Profiling relied on immunoSEQ multiplex PCR, and the TCRdb table lists in-frame clones only, not all of them. The table shows approximately 250,000 clones, with 84% occurring only once. The V and J genes are TRBV11-2 and TRBJ2-5; 9 nucleotides agree with TRBD2. The sequenced material came from peripheral blood. The origin of this receptor is a man aged 45 to 65 with acute or convalescent COVID-19. The CDR3 coding sequence is TGTGCCAGCAGCCGTCTAGCGGGGTTAGAGACCCAGTACTTC. It specifies CASSRLAGLETQYF.